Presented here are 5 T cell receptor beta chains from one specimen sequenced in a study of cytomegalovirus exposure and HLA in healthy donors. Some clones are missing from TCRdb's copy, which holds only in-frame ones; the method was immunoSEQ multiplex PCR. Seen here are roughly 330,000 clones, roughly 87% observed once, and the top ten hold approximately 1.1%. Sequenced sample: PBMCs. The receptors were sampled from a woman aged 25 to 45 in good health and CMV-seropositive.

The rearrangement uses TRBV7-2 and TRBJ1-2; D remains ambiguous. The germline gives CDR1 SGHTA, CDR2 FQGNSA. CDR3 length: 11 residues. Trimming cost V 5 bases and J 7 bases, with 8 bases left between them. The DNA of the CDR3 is TGTGCCAGCAGCGTAGGGCCTGGCTACACCTTC. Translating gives CASSVGPGYTF.

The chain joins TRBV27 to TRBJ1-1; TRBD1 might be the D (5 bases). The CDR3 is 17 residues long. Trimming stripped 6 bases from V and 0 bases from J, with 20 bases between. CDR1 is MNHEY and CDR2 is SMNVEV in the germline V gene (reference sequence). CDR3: CASSPQDPTALNTEAFF. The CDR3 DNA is TGTGCCAGCAGCCCTCAAGACCCGACAGCTTTGAACACTGAAGCTTTCTTT.

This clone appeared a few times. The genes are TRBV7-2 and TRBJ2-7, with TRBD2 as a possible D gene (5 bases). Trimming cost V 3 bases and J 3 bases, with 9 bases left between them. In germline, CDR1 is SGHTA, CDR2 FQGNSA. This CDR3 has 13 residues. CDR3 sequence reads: CASSFFTSYEQYF. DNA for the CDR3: TGTGCCAGCAGCTTCTTTACTAGCTACGAGCAGTACTTC.

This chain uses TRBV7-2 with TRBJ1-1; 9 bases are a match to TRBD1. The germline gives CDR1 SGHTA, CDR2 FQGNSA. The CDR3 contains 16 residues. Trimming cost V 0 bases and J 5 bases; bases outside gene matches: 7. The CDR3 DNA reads TGTGCCAGCAGCTTAGCGTTAGGACAGGGGACTACTGAAGCTTTCTTT. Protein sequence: CASSLALGQGTTEAFF.

The CDR3 DNA reads TGTGCCAGCACGTCGTCCCAGGGAAGGGGAAACATTCAGTACTTC. Protein product: CASTSSQGRGNIQYF. The chain carries TRBV2 and TRBJ2-4; weak D call: TRBD1 (5 bases). This CDR3 has 15 residues. Trimming shortened V by 7 bases and J by 6 bases, and 19 bases separated the two germline ends. The germline V gene encodes CDR1 SNHLY and CDR2 FYNNEI. Full variable domain (missing parts from reference TRBV2 and TRBJ2-4): EPEVTQTPSHQVTQMGQEVILRCVPISNHLYFYWYRQILGQKVEFLVSFYNNEISEKSEIFDDQFSVERPDGSNFTLKIRSTKLEDSAMYFCASTSSQGRGNIQYFGAGTRLSVL.